The next 32 T cell receptor beta chains were all read from a single sample in a study of cytomegalovirus exposure and HLA in healthy donors. The PCR employed 60 Vbeta primers together with 13 Jbeta primers. TCRdb keeps only in-frame clones here, not all; method: immunoSEQ multiplex PCR. The table has tens of thousands of clones, under 80% seen once. Sequencing used PBMCs. These receptors all stem from a male donor in good health and CMV-seropositive.

This clone appeared a single time. The rearrangement uses TRBV19 and TRBJ1-5; 9 bases line up with TRBD1. The V gene end was trimmed by 0 bases and the J gene end by 7 bases; junction bases not matched to a gene: 4. This CDR3 is 15 amino acids long. Germline V gives CDR1 LNHDA, CDR2 SQIVND (reference sequence). The CDR3 protein is CASSIDGTGRQPQHF. The CDR3 DNA reads as TGTGCCAGTAGTATAGATGGGACAGGGAGGCAGCCCCAGCATTTT.

This sequence joins TRBV7-9 and TRBJ1-4; TRBD1 matches 9 bases. The CDR3 is made up of 16 amino acids. Germline CDR1 and CDR2: SEHNR and FQNEAQ (reference sequence). With V trimmed by 2 bases and J by 8 bases, 9 bases remained unmatched. In nucleotides, the CDR3 is TGTGCCAGCAGCTTATCCGGGACAGGGTTGGAGGAAAAACTGTTTTTT. This encodes CASSLSGTGLEEKLFF.

This clone came up a few times. This chain uses TRBV6-6 with TRBJ1-2; TRBD1 might be the D (5 bases). With 5 bases removed from V and 10 bases from J, the gap between germline ends came to 11 bases. The CDR3 extends over 11 amino acids. CDR1 is MNHNY, CDR2 SVGAGI, per germline (reference sequence). This chain's CDR3 is CASSSDSIYTF. The CDR3 nucleotides read TGTGCCAGCAGTAGCGACAGCATCTACACCTTC.

The chain has TRBV11-1 and TRBJ2-1, with TRBD2 identical over 7 bases. J gave up 0 bases and V 7 bases, and 6 bases lay outside the gene matches. The CDR3 consists of 15 residues. Germline V lookup: CDR1 SGHAT, CDR2 FQDESV (reference sequence). CDR3 sequence (DNA): TGTGCCAGCACCCCCGGGGGGAGCTCCTACAATGAGCAGTTCTTC. Protein: CASTPGGSSYNEQFF.

The chain joins TRBV30 to TRBJ2-5; tentative D call: TRBD1 (6 bases). V was trimmed by 2 bases and J by 5 bases, leaving 9 bases between them. CDR3 length equals 12 residues. Per the germline V gene, CDR1 is GTSNPN and CDR2 is SVGIG (reference sequence). The CDR3 DNA follows: TGTGCCTGGAGTACAGGGTTGGAGACCCAGTACTTC. This sequence encodes CAWSTGLETQYF.

V usage is TRBV5-4 and J usage is TRBJ2-7, with D perhaps TRBD2 (6 bases). The CDR3 spans 12 residues. V was trimmed by 1 base and J by 5 bases, leaving 7 bases between them. Per germline, CDR1 SGHNT and CDR2 YYREEE (reference sequence). In nucleotides, the CDR3 is TGTGCCAGCAGCTTGTCGGGGGACGAGCAGTACTTC. Translated: CASSLSGDEQYF.

The V call is TRBV5-4, the J call TRBJ2-5, with TRBD2 matching 10 bases. CDR3 size: 15 residues. Per germline, CDR1 SGHNT and CDR2 YYREEE (reference sequence). Trimming took 7 bases from V and 1 from J; bases not matched to a gene: 7. In DNA form, the CDR3 reads TGTGCCAGCGGAGCGGGGGGGCCCGGCCAAGAGACCCAGTACTTC. Its protein is CASGAGGPGQETQYF.

The chain employs TRBV2 and TRBJ1-5; no firm D call. V was clipped by 0 bases and J by 1 base, with 7 bases between them. Germline CDR1 reads SNHLY; CDR2 reads FYNNEI. The CDR3 spans 15 residues. The CDR3 coding sequence is TGTGCCAGCAGTGAAGCGCGCGGCAGCAATCAGCCCCAGCATTTT. Translated: CASSEARGSNQPQHF.

V usage is TRBV29-1 and J usage is TRBJ2-3; no reliable D call. Trimming cost V 4 bases and J 2 bases, with 10 bases left between them. There are 13 residues in the CDR3. CDR1 is SQVTM and CDR2 is ANQGSEA in the germline V gene. The CDR3 DNA reads as TGCAGCGTTGGAGGAACGACCACAGATACGCAGTATTTT. It yields the protein CSVGGTTTDTQYF.

V gene TRBV15 combines with J gene TRBJ2-1; 7 nucleotides line up with TRBD2. V was pared by 1 base and J by 10 bases, with 4 bases of the junction left unmatched. This CDR3 has 13 amino acids. Germline CDR1 is LNHNV and CDR2 is YYDKDF (reference sequence). CDR3 sequence (DNA): TGTGCCACCAGCAGAGTTCTGGGAGGGGAGCAGTTCTTC. Protein: CATSRVLGGEQFF.

The chain combines TRBV29-1 with TRBJ2-5; 10 nucleotides align to TRBD2. Per the germline V gene, CDR1 is SQVTM and CDR2 is ANQGSEA. J was trimmed by 4 bases and V by 4 bases; bases with no gene match: 6. This CDR3 has 14 amino acids. CDR3 nucleotide sequence: TGCAGCGTTGCGGCCAGCGGGGGGGGAGAGACCCAGTACTTC. Residues: CSVAASGGGETQYF.

A word on this clone: The junction and the germline gene differ at one end; a read error may be behind it. This chain's CDR3 is CSSSSPGGRTGELFF. The DNA for the CDR3 is TGTTCCAGCAGCTCTCCAGGGGGCCGGACCGGGGAGCTGTTTTTT. V and J are TRBV7-9 and TRBJ2-2; 8 bases are a match to TRBD1. The CDR3 sequence is 15 residues long. Germline CDR1 reads SEHNR; CDR2 reads FQNEAQ (reference sequence).

This clone was counted a few times. V is TRBV5-1 and J is TRBJ2-5; TRBD1 aligns across 7 bases. V trimming: 5 bases; J trimming: 5 bases; junction bases outside the gene matches: 9. CDR1 is SGHRS and CDR2 is YFSETQ in the germline V gene. The CDR3 consists of 14 residues. DNA of the CDR3: TGCGCCAGCAGACCCGACAGGGAGAGGGAGACCCAGTACTTC. It codes for CASRPDRERETQYF.

This clone was counted only a few times. The chain couples TRBV7-9 to TRBJ2-2; D may be TRBD2 (6 bases). Trimming stripped 7 bases from V and 1 base from J, with 7 bases between. The length of the CDR3 is 13 residues. Germline V gene data show CDR1 as SEHNR and CDR2 as FQNEAQ (reference sequence). CDR3 in amino acids: CASTGGNTGELFF. CDR3 coding DNA: TGTGCCAGCACCGGGGGGAACACCGGGGAGCTGTTTTTT.

This clone occurred a few times. The chain is built from TRBV19 and TRBJ2-7; TRBD1 agrees at 7 bases. The CDR3 sequence is 15 residues long. Germline CDR1 and CDR2: LNHDA and SQIVND (reference sequence). The V gene end was trimmed by 6 bases and the J gene end by 2 bases; junction bases not matched to a gene: 10. DNA for the CDR3: TGTGCCAGTAGGCCCGACGGGCAGGGGGCCTACGAGCAGTACTTC. Protein product: CASRPDGQGAYEQYF.

This clone turned up a few times. The V gene is TRBV7-7, the J gene TRBJ2-6; the D gene is possibly TRBD2 (6 bases). The V gene's germline CDR1 is SSHAT and CDR2 FNYEAQ (reference sequence). Trimming cost V 10 bases and J 0 bases, with 13 bases left between them. The CDR3 has 15 amino acids. The DNA of the CDR3 is TGTGCCACCGGAGGGCCCCACTCTGGGGCCAACGTCCTGACTTTC. Protein product: CATGGPHSGANVLTF.

The CDR3 DNA reads TGTGCCACTAGGCCATTTAGCACCCTTCCGGGCGAGCAGTACTTC. Translation: CATRPFSTLPGEQYF. This chain uses TRBV27 with TRBJ2-7; D not certain. Between the trimmed V and J ends, which lost 10 bases and 6 bases, there was a span of 25 bases. The CDR3 runs 15 residues. Germline V gives CDR1 MNHEY, CDR2 SMNVEV (reference sequence).

The genes are TRBV27 and TRBJ2-1; 10 bases agree with TRBD1. This CDR3 is 15 amino acids long. Germline V CDR1 and CDR2: MNHEY, SMNVEV (reference sequence). The junction had 4 bases not matched to a gene; V was cut back by 3 bases and J by 5 bases. As DNA, the CDR3 is TGTGCCAGCAGTTTCAGGACAGGGGGAGACAATGAGCAGTTCTTC. Its protein is CASSFRTGGDNEQFF.

The chain joins TRBV6-5 to TRBJ2-5; D ambiguous. Trimming removed 5 bases at V and 3 bases at J, with 10 bases between. The CDR3 is 13 amino acids. The germline V gene encodes CDR1 MNHEY and CDR2 SVGAGI. The CDR3 coding sequence is TGTGCCAGCAGTGTTGGGCCCAAAGAGACCCAGTACTTC. The encoded protein is CASSVGPKETQYF.

The chain combines TRBV7-7 with TRBJ2-5, with 9 positions matching TRBD2. The CDR3 length is 16 residues. Per the germline V gene, CDR1 is SSHAT and CDR2 is FNYEAQ (reference sequence). Trimming took 5 bases from V and 5 from J; bases not matched to a gene: 12. The CDR3 protein is CASSPRRIAGVETQYF. CDR3 coding DNA: TGTGCCAGCAGCCCCAGGCGGATAGCGGGAGTGGAGACCCAGTACTTC.

The gene calls are TRBV18 and TRBJ2-7; 8 bases are a match to TRBD1. The CDR3 has 13 residues. Germline loops: CDR1 KGHSH, CDR2 LQKENI. With V trimmed by 0 bases and J by 7 bases, 2 bases remained unmatched. The CDR3 DNA reads as TGTGCCAGCTCACCACCACAGGGGGGAGAGCAGTACTTC. It translates to CASSPPQGGEQYF.

This clone has a single count. Distinct nucleotide sequences in the sample also encode this CDR3. The chain combines TRBV27 with TRBJ1-6; no clear D gene. Trimming pared 6 bases from V and 3 bases from J, leaving 9 bases between. The CDR3 has 14 residues. CDR1 MNHEY and CDR2 SMNVEV come from the germline V gene (reference sequence). CDR3 protein: CASSEGFYNSPLHF. CDR3 nucleotides: TGTGCCAGCAGCGAGGGTTTCTATAATTCACCCCTCCACTTT.

V is TRBV11-3 and J is TRBJ2-1; 12 bases are shared with TRBD1. CDR3 length: 16 residues. The junction had 8 bases not matched to a gene; V was cut back by 4 bases and J by 7 bases. The V gene's germline CDR1 is SGHNT and CDR2 YENEEA. The CDR3 spells CASSSQGQGAGNEQFF. DNA for the CDR3: TGTGCCAGCAGCTCACAGGGACAGGGGGCTGGGAATGAGCAGTTCTTC. The whole variable domain, filled in from reference TRBV11-3 and TRBJ2-1, reads EAGVVQSPRYKIIEKKQPVAFWCNPISGHNTLYWYLQNLGQGPELLIRYENEEAVDDSQLPKDRFSAERLKGVDSTLKIQPAELGDSAVYLCASSSQGQGAGNEQFFGPGTRLTVL.

This clone was counted once. J is TRBJ2-3 and V is TRBV7-3; D is perhaps TRBD2 (6 bases). Germline CDR1 and CDR2: SGHTA and FQGTGA. With 3 bases removed from V and 3 bases from J, the gap between germline ends came to 10 bases. The length of the CDR3 is 14 residues. This CDR3 reads CASSLGLATDTQYF. As DNA, the CDR3 is TGTGCCAGCAGCTTGGGGCTAGCGACAGATACGCAGTATTTT.

The table lists this clone with a few counts. This chain uses TRBV10-1 with TRBJ2-7, with TRBD1 matching 7 bases. CDR3 length equals 13 residues. Germline trimming cut 4 bases from V and 6 bases from J; bases unmatched to any gene: 6. CDR1 is WNHNN, CDR2 SYGVQD, per germline (reference sequence). CDR3 loop: CASSADRATEQYF. Written as DNA, the CDR3 is TGCGCCAGCAGTGCTGACAGGGCCACCGAGCAGTACTTC.

CDR3 in amino acids: CASSLPLAGAPQETQYF. Here the CDR3 DNA reads TGTGCCAGCAGCCTCCCATTAGCGGGGGCGCCCCAAGAGACCCAGTACTTC. The V call is TRBV7-2, the J call TRBJ2-5; 9 nucleotides match TRBD2. Trimming removed 5 bases from V and 1 base from J; junction bases left unmatched: 11. The CDR3 covers 17 residues. Germline assignment: CDR1 SGHTA and CDR2 FQGNSA.

This chain links TRBV18 with TRBJ2-1, with D perhaps matching TRBD2 (5 bases). The V and J ends lost 4 bases and 0 bases respectively, with 10 bases between them. In germline, CDR1 is KGHSH, CDR2 LQKENI. The CDR3 length is 15 residues. CDR3 DNA sequence: TGTGCCAGCTCACGTGAGCGGAGCTCCTACAATGAGCAGTTCTTC. Its protein is CASSRERSSYNEQFF. Complete variable domain (other parts from reference TRBV18 and TRBJ2-1): NAGVMQNPRHLVRRRGQEARLRCSPMKGHSHVYWYRQLPEEGLKFMVYLQKENIIDESGMPKERFSAEFPKEGPSILRIQQVVRGDSAAYFCASSRERSSYNEQFFGPGTRLTVL.

This clone was observed a few times. V usage is TRBV29-1 and J usage is TRBJ1-2; D gene uncertain. V was cut by 4 bases and J by 4 bases, with 13 bases left in between. The CDR3 sequence is 13 residues long. Germline values: CDR1 SQVTM, CDR2 ANQGSEA. CDR3 DNA sequence: TGCAGCGTTGTCCCGGGGAGGACCTATGGCTACACCTTC. Its protein product is CSVVPGRTYGYTF.

V is TRBV7-2 and J is TRBJ1-5; possibly TRBD1 for D (5 bases). CDR1 SGHTA and CDR2 FQGNSA come from the germline V gene. CDR3 size: 15 residues. With 1 base removed from V and 2 bases from J, the gap between germline ends came to 9 bases. CDR3 DNA: TGTGCCAGCAGCTTAGTGGTGACAGGCAATCAGCCCCAGCATTTT. Its protein product is CASSLVVTGNQPQHF. Combining the CDR3 with reference TRBV7-2 and TRBJ1-5 gives the whole variable domain GAGVSQSPSNKVTEKGKDVELRCDPISGHTALYWYRQSLGQGLEFLIYFQGNSAPDKSGLPSDRFSAERTGGSVSTLTIQRTQQEDSAVYLCASSLVVTGNQPQHFGDGTRLSIL.

The chain joins TRBV11-2 to TRBJ1-2; possibly TRBD1 for D (6 bases). V lost 0 bases and J 6 bases, leaving 14 bases between the germline ends. Germline-derived CDR1 and CDR2 are SGHAT and FQNNGV. This CDR3 has 15 amino acids. DNA of the CDR3: TGTGCCAGCAGCTTAGACACACGGGGGGCGAATGGCTACACCTTC. It codes for CASSLDTRGANGYTF.

The chain couples TRBV4-3 to TRBJ1-2; D gene ambiguous. The V gene's germline CDR1 is LGHNA and CDR2 YSLEER. V lost 3 bases, J lost 4 bases, and 9 bases lay in between. CDR3 length: 13 amino acids. CDR3 coding DNA: TGCGCCAGCAGCCAGGGCAGGTCCTATGGCTACACCTTC. This codes for CASSQGRSYGYTF.

In the case of this clone: Germline and junction disagree at one end, which may indicate a read error. The V gene is TRBV7-9, the J gene TRBJ1-2; 9 bases match TRBD1. The CDR3 sequence is 18 residues long. Looked up from germline, CDR1 is SEHNR and CDR2 is FQNEAQ (reference sequence). The CDR3 sequence: CSSSPVEDRGPPNYGYTF. The CDR3 DNA reads as TGTTCCAGCAGCCCCGTGGAGGACAGGGGACCCCCTAACTATGGCTACACCTTC. The variable domain in full, with the rest retrieved from reference TRBV7-9 and TRBJ1-2, is DTGVSQNPRHKITKRGQNVTFRCDPISEHNRLYWYRQTLGQGPEFLTYFQNEAQLEKSRLLSDRFSAERPKGSFSTLEIQRTEQGDSAMYLCSSSPVEDRGPPNYGYTFGSGTRLTVV.